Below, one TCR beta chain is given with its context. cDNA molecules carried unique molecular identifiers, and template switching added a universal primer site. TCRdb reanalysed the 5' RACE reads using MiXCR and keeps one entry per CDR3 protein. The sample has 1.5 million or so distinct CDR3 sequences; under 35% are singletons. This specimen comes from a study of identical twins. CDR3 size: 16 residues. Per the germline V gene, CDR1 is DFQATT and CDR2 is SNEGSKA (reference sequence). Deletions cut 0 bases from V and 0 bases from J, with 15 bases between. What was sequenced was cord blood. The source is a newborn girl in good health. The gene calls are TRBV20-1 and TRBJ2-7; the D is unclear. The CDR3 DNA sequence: TGCAGTGCTAGAGATAGTAATCCCCATCCCTCCTACGAGCAGTACTTC. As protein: CSARDSNPHPSYEQYF.